This T cell receptor beta chain was obtained from a study of shared clonotypes between healthy human individuals. Whole-study findings and limits: Rarefaction curves obtained for sorted subsets showed sequencing incomplete despite large depth.

Using immunoSEQ multiplex PCR, the repertoire was profiled, and TCRdb retains in-frame clones only, with some absent. Of 1.6 million or so clones in the sample, approximately 98.5% are singletons; the top ten hold approximately 0.4%. The CDR3 totals 21 residues. Germline V gene sequence: CDR1 MDHEN, CDR2 SYDVKM. V shed 6 bases and J 1 base; nucleotides not matched to a gene: 21. In the case of this clone: What it recognizes is unknown.

Sequences were obtained from naive CD4+ T cells sorted from blood. Subset of the sample: CD45RA+ positively selected. The J gene is TRBJ2-7, the V gene TRBV28; 13 bases fit TRBD2. This clonotype was sampled from a young man in good health. The CDR3: CASSLRRGETSGRTNSYEQYF. The CDR3 DNA reads TGTGCCAGCAGCTTAAGAAGGGGAGAGACTAGCGGGAGGACCAATTCCTACGAGCAGTACTTC.